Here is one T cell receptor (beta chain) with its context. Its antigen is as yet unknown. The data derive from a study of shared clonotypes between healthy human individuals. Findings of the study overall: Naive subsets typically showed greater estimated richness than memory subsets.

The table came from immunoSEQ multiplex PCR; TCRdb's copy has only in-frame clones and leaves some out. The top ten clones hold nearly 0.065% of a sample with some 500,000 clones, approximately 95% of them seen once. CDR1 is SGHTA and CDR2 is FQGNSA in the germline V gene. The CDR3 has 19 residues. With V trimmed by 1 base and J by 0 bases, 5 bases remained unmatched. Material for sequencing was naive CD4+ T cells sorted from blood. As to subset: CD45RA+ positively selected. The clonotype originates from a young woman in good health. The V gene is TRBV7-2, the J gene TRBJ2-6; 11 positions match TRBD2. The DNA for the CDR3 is TGTGCCAGCAGCTTAGGCCTGGGACTAGCGGACTCTGGGGCCAACGTCCTGACTTTC. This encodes CASSLGLGLADSGANVLTF.